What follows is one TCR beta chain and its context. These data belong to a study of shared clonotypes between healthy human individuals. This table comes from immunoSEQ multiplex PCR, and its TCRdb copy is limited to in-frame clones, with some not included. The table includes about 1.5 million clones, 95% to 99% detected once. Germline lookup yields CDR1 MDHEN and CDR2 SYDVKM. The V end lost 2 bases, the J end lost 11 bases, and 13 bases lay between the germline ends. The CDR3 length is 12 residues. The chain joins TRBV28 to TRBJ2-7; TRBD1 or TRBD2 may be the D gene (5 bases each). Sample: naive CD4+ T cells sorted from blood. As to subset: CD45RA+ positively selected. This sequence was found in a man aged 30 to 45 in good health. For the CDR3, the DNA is TGTGCCAGCAGTTTAGAGGGGAGAGTGGAGTACTTC. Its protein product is CASSLEGRVEYF.